The present T cell receptor (beta chain) was sequenced within a study of T cells in localized non-small cell lung cancer. Findings of the study overall: Overall survival was longer when the density of T cells in the blood was higher. The study detected a median roughly 61 of the top 100 tumor clones in adjacent lung.

CDR1 and CDR2 from the germline V gene are SGHDT and YYEEEE. V lost 5 bases and J lost 3; bases outside the gene matches: 11. This CDR3 has 15 residues. As regards this clone: Its specificity is unknown.

Repertoires were generated with immunoSEQ multiplex PCR, while TCRdb's copy carries only in-frame clones and drops some. In the table there are tens of thousands of clones, roughly 91% of which are singletons. The chain couples TRBV5-6 to TRBJ2-7, with TRBD1 matching over 7 bases. The clonotype originates from a woman aged 40-70 years with stage I squamous cell lung carcinoma. Sequencing was performed on peripheral blood, taken before any cancer treatment. The CDR3 region is CASSPGTEDRYEQYF. The CDR3 nucleotides are TGTGCCAGCAGTCCCGGGACAGAAGACCGCTACGAGCAGTACTTC.